One sample yielded the 17 T cell receptor beta chains listed below, sequenced in a study of T cell responses to AZD1222 COVID-19 vaccine. The data were produced by immunoSEQ multiplex PCR, yet TCRdb's version contains in-frame clones alone and is incomplete. The sample carries 110,000 or so clones, around 90% recorded once. Here the sequenced sample was peripheral blood, taken on day 0 of MenACWY control vaccination. All receptors derive from an adult in good health.

The chain combines TRBV28 with TRBJ2-7; weak D call: TRBD1 (5 bases). Trimming shortened V by 2 bases and J by 2 bases, and 13 bases separated the two germline ends. The CDR3 has 15 residues. CDR1 and CDR2 from the germline V gene are MDHEN and SYDVKM. As DNA, the CDR3 is TGTGCCAGCAGTTTAGGCAGGGTTGGGACCTACGAGCAGTACTTC. It translates to CASSLGRVGTYEQYF. The variable domain in full, completed from reference TRBV28 and TRBJ2-7, reads DVKVTQSSRYLVKRTGEKVFLECVQDMDHENMFWYRQDPGLGLRLIYFSYDVKMKEKGDIPEGYSVSREKKERFSLILESASTNQTSMYLCASSLGRVGTYEQYFGPGTRLTVT.

A single count supports this clone. This chain uses TRBV9 with TRBJ2-1; no definite D call. CDR3 length: 13 amino acids. V lost 2 bases and J 7 bases, leaving 10 bases between the germline ends. Per germline, CDR1 SGDLS and CDR2 YYNGEE. The CDR3 coding sequence is TGTGCCAGCAGCGTGGTGGGGTCGAATGAGCAGTTCTTC. Translation: CASSVVGSNEQFF.

In its sample, this clone was seen a few times. V and J are TRBV30 and TRBJ2-7; 9 bases align to TRBD1. V shed 2 bases and J 6 bases; nucleotides not matched to a gene: 2. The CDR3 covers 12 residues. Germline CDR1 is GTSNPN and CDR2 is SVGIG (reference sequence). The CDR3 DNA follows: TGTGCCTGGAGTCTGGACAGGGGCGAGCAGTACTTC. Translated, it gives CAWSLDRGEQYF.

The chain couples TRBV11-1 to TRBJ2-3; D possibly uses TRBD1 or TRBD2 (5 bases each). Deletions cut 0 bases from V and 2 bases from J, with 18 bases between. The CDR3 spans 18 residues. The germline V gene encodes CDR1 SGHAT and CDR2 FQDESV (reference sequence). CDR3 DNA sequence: TGTGCCAGCAGCTTAGCAGGTGGGACCGAGATATTCACAGATACGCAGTATTTT. Translating it yields CASSLAGGTEIFTDTQYF.

This clone was seen more than once but under ten times. The rearrangement links TRBV9 to TRBJ1-3; a weak D match, TRBD1 (5 bases). The V gene lost 1 base and the J gene lost 4 bases, with 12 bases spanning the gap. The germline gives CDR1 SGDLS, CDR2 YYNGEE. This CDR3 has 15 residues. CDR3 nucleotide sequence: TGTGCCAGCAGCGTAATATCAGGGAAGGGAAACACCATATATTTT. Translating it yields CASSVISGKGNTIYF.

The V and J genes are TRBV29-1 and TRBJ1-2; D possibly corresponds to TRBD1 (6 bases). CDR1 and CDR2 from the germline V gene are SQVTM and ANQGSEA. V shed 6 bases and J shed 4 bases, with 21 bases lying between them. The CDR3 is 15 amino acids. This CDR3 reads CSVEGWAGAGYGYTF. The CDR3 DNA reads TGCAGCGTGGAGGGATGGGCAGGGGCCGGCTATGGCTACACCTTC.

This chain uses TRBV5-8 with TRBJ2-7, with 7 bases fitting TRBD2. Trimming removed 4 bases from V and 6 bases from J; junction bases left unmatched: 4. This CDR3 contains 12 residues. Germline values: CDR1 SGHTS, CDR2 YDEGEE. The CDR3 spells CASSRGEGEQYF. As DNA, the CDR3 is TGTGCCAGCAGCCGGGGGGAAGGCGAGCAGTACTTC.

This rearrangement joins TRBV28 to TRBJ1-1; tentatively, D is TRBD1 (5 bases). This CDR3 has 15 amino acids. Germline values: CDR1 MDHEN, CDR2 SYDVKM. Trimming shortened V by 7 bases and J by 0 bases, and 15 bases separated the two germline ends. The CDR3 DNA follows: TGTGCCAGCACCAAGGGGTGGGGGGTGAACACTGAAGCTTTCTTT. It yields the protein CASTKGWGVNTEAFF.

The chain couples TRBV5-5 to TRBJ1-2, with TRBD1 as a possible D gene (5 bases). Trimming pared 0 bases from V and 4 bases from J, leaving 10 bases between. The CDR3 totals 14 residues. In germline, CDR1 is SGHKS, CDR2 YYEKEE (reference sequence). The CDR3 loop is CASSLVREGYGYTF. DNA of the CDR3: TGTGCCAGCAGCTTGGTCAGGGAGGGCTATGGCTACACCTTC.

This chain uses TRBV19 with TRBJ1-6; 7 bases fit TRBD1. This CDR3 spans 12 amino acids. V shed 8 bases, J shed 13 bases, and the junction held 8 bases outside the gene matches. The germline gives CDR1 LNHDA, CDR2 SQIVND (reference sequence). Here the CDR3 reads CASGTVLAPLHF. CDR3 nucleotide sequence: TGTGCCAGTGGGACAGTTCTCGCTCCCCTCCACTTT.

The V and J genes are TRBV6-2 or TRBV6-3 and TRBJ1-5; a weak D match, TRBD1 (6 bases). Trimming removed 2 bases from V and 3 bases from J, with 14 bases in between. The CDR3 covers 16 residues. Germline V gene lookup returns CDR1 MNHEY and CDR2 SVGEGT. The CDR3 nucleotides are TGTGCCAGCAGTTACGGAGAGGGGGGTATCAATCAGCCCCAGCATTTT. This gives the protein CASSYGEGGINQPQHF.

This clone was seen once. The chain is built from TRBV7-9 and TRBJ2-2; D remains ambiguous. CDR1 SEHNR and CDR2 FQNEAQ come from the germline V gene (reference sequence). The CDR3 is made up of 13 amino acids. Trimming removed 1 base at V and 7 bases at J, with 7 bases between. The CDR3 DNA sequence: TGTGCCAGCAGCTTAGACAGCCACGGGGAGCTGTTTTTT. It codes for CASSLDSHGELFF.

The chain combines TRBV5-1 with TRBJ2-7; TRBD1 might be the D (6 bases). V gave up 2 bases and J gave up 4 bases, with 7 bases separating them. Germline V gene lookup returns CDR1 SGHRS and CDR2 YFSETQ. The CDR3 runs 12 residues. CDR3 in DNA: TGCGCCAGCAGCTTTACAGGGTACGAGCAGTACTTC. It is translated as CASSFTGYEQYF.

The rearrangement links TRBV19 to TRBJ1-1; D gene uncertain. Germline CDR1 is LNHDA and CDR2 is SQIVND (reference sequence). V was shortened by 2 bases and J by 1 base, with 5 bases between the two germline ends. This CDR3 region has 13 residues. The DNA for the CDR3 is TGTGCCAGTAGTATATCGGCGAACACTGAAGCTTTCTTT. This gives the protein CASSISANTEAFF.

The chain links TRBV18 to TRBJ2-7, with D perhaps matching TRBD2 (6 bases). V gave up 4 bases and J gave up 3 bases, with 16 bases separating them. Germline assignment: CDR1 KGHSH and CDR2 LQKENI. The CDR3 sequence is 15 residues long. DNA of the CDR3: TGTGCCAGCTCACTACAAGGGACTGCTAACTACGAGCAGTACTTC. This gives the protein CASSLQGTANYEQYF.

This clone was seen once. The chain has TRBV4-2 and TRBJ2-5; 12 nucleotides line up with TRBD2. V trimming: 0 bases; J trimming: 5 bases; junction bases outside the gene matches: 7. Germline V gene lookup returns CDR1 LGHNA and CDR2 YNFKEQ. This CDR3 comprises 17 residues. CDR3 sequence: CASSQDWLAGGQETQYF. The CDR3 DNA sequence: TGTGCCAGCAGCCAAGATTGGCTAGCGGGGGGGCAGGAGACCCAGTACTTC.

This chain joins TRBV24-1 and TRBJ2-3; 7 positions match TRBD2. From germline, CDR1 is KGHDR and CDR2 SFDVKD. The CDR3 consists of 11 residues. Trimming at V came to 7 bases and at J to 6 bases, leaving 0 bases not matched to a gene. The CDR3 bases are TGTGCCACCAGCGGGGGGGATACGCAGTATTTT. Translated, it gives CATSGGDTQYF.